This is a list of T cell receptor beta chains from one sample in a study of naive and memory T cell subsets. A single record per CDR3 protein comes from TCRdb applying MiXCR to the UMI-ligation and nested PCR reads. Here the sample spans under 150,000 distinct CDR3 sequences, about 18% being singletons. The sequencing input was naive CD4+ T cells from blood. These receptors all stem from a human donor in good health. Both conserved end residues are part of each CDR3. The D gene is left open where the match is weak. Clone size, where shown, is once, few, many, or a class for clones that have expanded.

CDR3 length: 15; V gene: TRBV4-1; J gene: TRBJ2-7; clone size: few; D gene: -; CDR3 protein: CASSPPWRTEEEQYF; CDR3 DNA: TGCGCCAGCAGCCCTCCTTGGCGCACCGAGGAAGAGCAGTACTTC
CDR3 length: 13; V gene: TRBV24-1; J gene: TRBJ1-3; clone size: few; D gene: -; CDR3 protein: CATSDSSGNTIYF; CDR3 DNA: TGTGCCACCAGTGATTCCTCTGGAAACACCATATATTTT
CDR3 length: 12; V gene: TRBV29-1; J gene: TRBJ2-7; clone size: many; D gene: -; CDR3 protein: CSVEGSLNEQYF; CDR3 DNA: TGCAGCGTTGAGGGTTCGTTGAACGAGCAGTACTTC
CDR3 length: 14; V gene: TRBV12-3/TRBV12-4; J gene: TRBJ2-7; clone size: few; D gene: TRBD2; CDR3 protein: CASRLAGSSYEQYF; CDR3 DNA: TGTGCCAGCAGATTAGCGGGTAGCTCCTACGAGCAGTACTTC
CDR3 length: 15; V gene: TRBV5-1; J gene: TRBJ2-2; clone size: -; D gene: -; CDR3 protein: CASSLESGYTGELFF; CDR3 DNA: TGCGCCAGCAGCTTGGAGTCGGGATACACCGGGGAGCTGTTTTTT
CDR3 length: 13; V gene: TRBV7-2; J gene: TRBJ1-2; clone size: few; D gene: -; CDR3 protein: CASSRGREHGYTF; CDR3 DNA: TGTGCCAGCAGCCGAGGGAGGGAACATGGCTACACCTTC
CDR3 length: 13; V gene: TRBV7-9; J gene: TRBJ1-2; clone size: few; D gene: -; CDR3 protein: CASSSSGTGGYTF; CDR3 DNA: TGTGCCAGCAGCTCCTCGGGGACTGGCGGCTACACCTTC
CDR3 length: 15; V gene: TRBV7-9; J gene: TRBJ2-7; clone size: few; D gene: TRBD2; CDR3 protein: CASTPWGGSSYEQYF; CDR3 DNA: TGTGCCAGCACCCCGTGGGGGGGGAGCTCCTACGAGCAGTACTTC
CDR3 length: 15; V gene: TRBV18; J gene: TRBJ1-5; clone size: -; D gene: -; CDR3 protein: CASSPQHGSNQPQHF; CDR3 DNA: TGTGCCAGCTCACCCCAACACGGCAGCAATCAGCCCCAGCATTTT
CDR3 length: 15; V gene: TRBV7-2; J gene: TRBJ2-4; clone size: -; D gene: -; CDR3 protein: CASSLMAVAKNIQYF; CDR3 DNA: TGTGCCAGCAGCTTAATGGCGGTAGCCAAAAACATTCAGTACTTC
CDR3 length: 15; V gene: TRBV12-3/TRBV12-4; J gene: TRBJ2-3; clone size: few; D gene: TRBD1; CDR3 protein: CASSGTGRSTDTQYF; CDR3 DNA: TGTGCCAGCAGCGGGACAGGGAGGTCCACAGATACGCAGTATTTT
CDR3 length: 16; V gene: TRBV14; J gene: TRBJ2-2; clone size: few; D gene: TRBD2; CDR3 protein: CASSQVAGDRTGELFF; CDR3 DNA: TGTGCCAGCAGCCAAGTGGCGGGAGATCGCACCGGGGAGCTGTTTTTT
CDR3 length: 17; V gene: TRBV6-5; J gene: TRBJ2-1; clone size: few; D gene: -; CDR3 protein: CASSYSADSSFLDEQFF; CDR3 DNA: TGTGCCAGCAGTTACTCAGCGGATAGCAGTTTTTTGGATGAGCAGTTCTTC
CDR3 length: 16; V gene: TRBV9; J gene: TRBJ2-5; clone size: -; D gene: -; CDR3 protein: CASSVGQIRQQETQYF; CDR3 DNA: TGTGCCAGCAGCGTAGGGCAGATCCGCCAACAAGAGACCCAGTACTTC
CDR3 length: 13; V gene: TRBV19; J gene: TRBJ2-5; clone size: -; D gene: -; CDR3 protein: CASSVGIKETQYF; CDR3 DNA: TGTGCCAGTAGTGTGGGAATCAAAGAGACCCAGTACTTC